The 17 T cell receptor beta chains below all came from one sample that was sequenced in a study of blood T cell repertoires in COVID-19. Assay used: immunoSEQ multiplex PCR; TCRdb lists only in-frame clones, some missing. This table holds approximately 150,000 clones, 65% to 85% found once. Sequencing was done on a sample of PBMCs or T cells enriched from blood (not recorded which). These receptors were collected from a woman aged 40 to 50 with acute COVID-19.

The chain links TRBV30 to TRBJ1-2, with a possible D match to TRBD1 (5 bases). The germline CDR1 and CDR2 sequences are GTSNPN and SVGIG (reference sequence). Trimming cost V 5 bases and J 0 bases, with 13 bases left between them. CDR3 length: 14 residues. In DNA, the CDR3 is TGTGCCTGGGCCGGGGGGGGAGCTAACTATGGCTACACCTTC. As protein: CAWAGGGANYGYTF.

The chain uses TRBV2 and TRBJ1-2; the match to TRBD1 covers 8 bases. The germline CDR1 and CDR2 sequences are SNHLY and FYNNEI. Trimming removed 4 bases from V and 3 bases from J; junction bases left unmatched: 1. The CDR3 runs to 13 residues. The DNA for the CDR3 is TGTGCCAGCAGTGTGGACAGGGACTATGGCTACACCTTC. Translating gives CASSVDRDYGYTF.

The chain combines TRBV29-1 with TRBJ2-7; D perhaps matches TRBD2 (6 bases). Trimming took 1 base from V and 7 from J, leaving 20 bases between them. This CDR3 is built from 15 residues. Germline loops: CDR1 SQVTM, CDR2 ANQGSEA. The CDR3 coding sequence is TGCAGCGTTGAAGGGGGGGTAGGGGTAAATGCGGAGCAGTACTTC. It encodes CSVEGGVGVNAEQYF.

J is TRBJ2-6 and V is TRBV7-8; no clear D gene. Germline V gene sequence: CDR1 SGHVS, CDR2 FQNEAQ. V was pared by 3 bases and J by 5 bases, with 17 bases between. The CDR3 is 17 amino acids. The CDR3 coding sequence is TGTGCCAGCAGCTTCAGCTTGACGGGTCAAAGGGCCAACGTCCTGACTTTC. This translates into CASSFSLTGQRANVLTF.

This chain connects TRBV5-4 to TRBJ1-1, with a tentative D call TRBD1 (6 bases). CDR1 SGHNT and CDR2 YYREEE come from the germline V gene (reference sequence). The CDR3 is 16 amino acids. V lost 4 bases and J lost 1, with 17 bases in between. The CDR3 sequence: CASSTGTLTKNTEAFF. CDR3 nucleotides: TGTGCCAGCAGCACCGGGACATTAACTAAGAACACTGAAGCTTTCTTT.

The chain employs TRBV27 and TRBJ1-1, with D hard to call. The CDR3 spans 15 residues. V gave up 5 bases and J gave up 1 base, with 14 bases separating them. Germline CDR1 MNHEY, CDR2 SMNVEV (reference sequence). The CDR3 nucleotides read TGTGCCAGCAGTACCTATGGGGAGACGAACACTGAAGCTTTCTTT. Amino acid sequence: CASSTYGETNTEAFF.

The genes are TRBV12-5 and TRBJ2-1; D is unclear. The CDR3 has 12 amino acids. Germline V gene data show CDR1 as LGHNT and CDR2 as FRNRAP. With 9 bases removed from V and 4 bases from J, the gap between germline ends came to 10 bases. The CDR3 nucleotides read TGTGCTAGCGGGTTGACATACAATGAGCAGTTCTTC. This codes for CASGLTYNEQFF.

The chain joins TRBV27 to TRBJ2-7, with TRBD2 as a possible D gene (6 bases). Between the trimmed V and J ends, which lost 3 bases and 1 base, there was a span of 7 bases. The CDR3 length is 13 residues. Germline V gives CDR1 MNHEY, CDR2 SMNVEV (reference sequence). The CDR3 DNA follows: TGTGCCAGCAGTTTGGGGAGGTCCTACGAGCAGTACTTC. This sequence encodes CASSLGRSYEQYF.

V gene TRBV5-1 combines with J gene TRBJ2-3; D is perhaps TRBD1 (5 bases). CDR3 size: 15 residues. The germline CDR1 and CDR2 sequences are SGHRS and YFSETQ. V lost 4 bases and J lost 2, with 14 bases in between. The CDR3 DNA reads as TGCGCCAGCAGCACCGCCCCAGGGAACACAGATACGCAGTATTTT. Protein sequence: CASSTAPGNTDTQYF. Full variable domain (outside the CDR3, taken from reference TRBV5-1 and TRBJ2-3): KAGVTQTPRYLIKTRGQQVTLSCSPISGHRSVSWYQQTPGQGLQFLFEYFSETQRNKGNFPGRFSGRQFSNSRSEMNVSTLELGDSALYLCASSTAPGNTDTQYFGPGTRLTVL.

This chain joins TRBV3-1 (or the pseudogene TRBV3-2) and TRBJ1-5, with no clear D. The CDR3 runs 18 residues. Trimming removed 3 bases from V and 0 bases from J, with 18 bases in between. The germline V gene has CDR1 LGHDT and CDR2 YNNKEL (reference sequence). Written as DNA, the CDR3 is TGTGCCAGCAGCCAGAGACACCCGTCAAACTTTAGCAATCAGCCCCAGCATTTT. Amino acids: CASSQRHPSNFSNQPQHF.

The CDR3 loop reads CASSLGGFQPQHF. DNA of the CDR3: TGTGCCAGCAGCTTAGGAGGGTTTCAGCCCCAGCATTTT. The rearrangement joins TRBV7-2 to TRBJ1-5; D gene unclear. The CDR3 totals 13 residues. Looked up from germline, CDR1 is SGHTA and CDR2 is FQGNSA. Trimming took off 1 base at V and 6 bases at J, with 7 bases between the two ends.

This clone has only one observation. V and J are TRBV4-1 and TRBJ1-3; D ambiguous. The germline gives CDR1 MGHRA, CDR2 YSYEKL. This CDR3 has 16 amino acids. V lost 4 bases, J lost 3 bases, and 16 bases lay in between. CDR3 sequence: CASSPSVWGGGNTIYF. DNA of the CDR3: TGCGCCAGCAGCCCGAGCGTTTGGGGAGGTGGAAACACCATATATTTT.

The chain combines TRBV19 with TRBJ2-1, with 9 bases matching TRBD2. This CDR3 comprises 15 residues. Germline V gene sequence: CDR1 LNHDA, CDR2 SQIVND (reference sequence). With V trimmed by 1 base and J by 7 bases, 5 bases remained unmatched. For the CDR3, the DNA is TGTGCCAGTAGTATAGTACCAGCGGGAGGTAATGAGCAGTTCTTC. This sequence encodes CASSIVPAGGNEQFF.

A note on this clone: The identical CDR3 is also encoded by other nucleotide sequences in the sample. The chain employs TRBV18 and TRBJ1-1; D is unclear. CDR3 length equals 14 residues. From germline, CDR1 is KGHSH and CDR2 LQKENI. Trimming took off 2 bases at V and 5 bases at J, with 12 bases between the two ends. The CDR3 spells CASSPGQRGTEAFF. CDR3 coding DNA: TGTGCCAGCTCACCAGGTCAGCGTGGGACTGAAGCTTTCTTT.

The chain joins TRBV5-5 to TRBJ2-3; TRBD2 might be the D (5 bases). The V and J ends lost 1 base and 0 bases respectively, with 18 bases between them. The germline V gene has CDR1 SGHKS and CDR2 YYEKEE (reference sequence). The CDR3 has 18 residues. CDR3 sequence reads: CASSLSRDQLRSTDTQYF. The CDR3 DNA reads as TGTGCCAGCAGCTTGAGTCGGGATCAACTACGTAGCACAGATACGCAGTATTTT.

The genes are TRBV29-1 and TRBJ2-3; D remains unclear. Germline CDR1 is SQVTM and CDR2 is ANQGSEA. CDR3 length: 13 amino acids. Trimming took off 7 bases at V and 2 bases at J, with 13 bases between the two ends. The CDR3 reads CSARGALTDTQYF. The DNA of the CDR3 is TGCAGCGCGAGAGGAGCACTCACAGATACGCAGTATTTT.

The CDR3 is CASSAQTGTNYGYTF. The CDR3 DNA is TGTGCCAGCAGCGCCCAGACAGGGACTAACTATGGCTACACCTTC. The chain combines TRBV11-1 with TRBJ1-2; 7 bases are a match to TRBD1. The V gene end was trimmed by 5 bases and the J gene end by 0 bases; junction bases not matched to a gene: 6. In germline, CDR1 is SGHAT, CDR2 FQDESV (reference sequence). The CDR3 consists of 15 residues.